This paragraph covers one T cell receptor beta chain sequence. What this receptor recognizes is not known. The sample holds no much larger clone one base away, and base qualities are not on file. This specimen belongs to a study of blood T cell repertoires in COVID-19 (dated by TCRdb to between 2020 and 2021). Study-wide context: Collaborator samples came from the United States, Italy and Spain and covered acute and convalescent phases of COVID-19. Where available, HLA class I and class II types were taken from metadata supplied by the sample provider and were not determined by assay-based typing. The repertoires were released in a freely available public database intended as a resource for research on the immune response to SARS-CoV-2. Subjects who had been exposed to COVID-19, were actively infected with it, or had recovered from it provided the deeply sampled blood TCRbeta repertoires that made up the dataset. Sample metadata almost always included a de-identified subject ID, COVID-19 status, age in years and sex. The prospective study material was composed of cDNA or gDNA derived from T cells, B-cell-depleted T cells, or PBMCs. The samples were drawn from two sources: the first 160 participants of the ongoing ImmuneRACE study, and approximately 1,300 subjects contributed by 6 global collaborators. The full study reports these points: The quantity of clinical and demographic metadata differed by source and by participant and was supplied without curation.

Here V drops 0 bases and J drops 4 bases, and the junction holds 3 bases not matched to any gene. The CDR3 contains 15 residues, cysteine and phenylalanine counted. The only DNA kept is the CDR3, 45 bases in frame from the first base. CDR1 and CDR2, looked up from the germline V gene, are LGHNA and YSLEER. TCRbeta CDR3 regions were amplified from genomic DNA by means of the immunoSEQ Assay, a bias-controlled multiplex PCR. From the authors' description of their analysis: Nucleated cell counts per sample were estimated from amplification of reference gene primers within the assay. Sequence reads were collapsed and filtered to measure the absolute abundance of every unique TCRbeta CDR3 rearrangement. Productive Simpson clonality was computed per sample as the square root of Simpson's diversity index over productive rearrangements. As stored in TCRdb, this immuneACCESS dataset retains in-frame rearrangements with V and J assigned. A fraction of the clones does not appear; measured against another copy, unresolved V genes explain less than half of the discrepancy, and the remainder lacks a known reason. V, J and clone size are taken as reported in that table, and D and trimming were inferred from the DNA itself. For this sample the table gives tens of thousands of clones, of which around 74% were detected only once. The ten largest make up 7.8% of the sample.

Each collaborating institution followed its own protocols to collect whole blood in K2EDTA tubes. Collaborator samples were shipped for TCRbeta analysis as frozen whole blood, isolated PBMCs, or DNA extracted from either sample type. Rearrangement joined TRBV4-3 to TRBJ2-1, with 7 middle bases fitting TRBD2. The receptor was isolated from a woman aged 65 to 85 with active or convalescent COVID-19. The source material was peripheral blood. The CDR3 loop reads CASSQDLAEYNEQFF. The nucleotides are TGCGCCAGCAGCCAAGATCTAGCGGAATACAATGAGCAGTTCTTC.